The TCR beta chain described here comes from a study of blood T cells in healthy people across ages. Study-level results: The recorded TCR beta diversity per million T cells decreased in a roughly linear manner with age.

Caucasian individuals from Russia who were healthy and aged about 6 to 90 acted as donors. Samples had at least 6.5 million PBMCs isolated from them. This CDR3 contains 11 residues. Germline loops: CDR1 SQVTM, CDR2 ANQGSEA. V was cut by 7 bases and J by 5 bases, with 11 bases left in between. A second PCR of roughly 7 to 11 cycles used a sample-barcoded 5' primer and a J-beta primer mix. TCRdb reprocessed the 5' RACE reads with MiXCR, giving one entry per CDR3 protein. The table records hundreds of thousands of distinct CDR3 sequences, approximately 50% of them present only once. Regarding this clonotype: Its antigen is not identified.

The receptor was isolated from a man between 60 and 75 years old in good health. V gene TRBV29-1 combines with J gene TRBJ1-1, with D hard to call. The sample was blood. For the CDR3, the DNA is TGCAGCGCCGGCGGAGAAACTGAAGCTTTCTTT. It specifies CSAGGETEAFF. Full variable domain (rest looked up from reference TRBV29-1 and TRBJ1-1): SAVISQKPSRDICQRGTSLTIQCQVDSQVTMMFWYRQQPGQSLTLIATANQGSEATYESGFVIDKFPISRPNLTFSTLTVSNMSPEDSSIYLCSAGGETEAFFGQGTRLTVV.